This TCR beta chain stems from a study of T cell repertoires in cytomegalovirus infection. Study-level background: Selected CMV epitopes included recently identified HLA-C-restricted ones as well as well-studied HLA-B-restricted ones.

Study conclusions and caveats: Clonotype analysis showed dominance of the ex vivo response by HLA-C-restricted CMV-specific TCR beta clonotypes.

With respect to this clonotype: Its antigen is unknown.

TCRdb fed the reads into MiXCR, producing one record per CDR3 protein. The data contain a few hundred thousand distinct CDR3 sequences, roughly 25% of them singletons. Trimming stripped 0 bases from V and 2 bases from J, with 14 bases between. CDR1 and CDR2 from the germline V gene are MNHEY and SMNVEV (reference sequence). This CDR3 comprises 18 residues. Sequencing was performed on cultured PBMCs, taken from culture after CMV antigen stimulation. The chain is built from TRBV27 and TRBJ1-6; possibly TRBD1 for D (6 bases). The receptor was derived from a human donor in good health (CMV status not recorded). Some clones in this sample may be carry-over from other donors' samples. CDR3 DNA: TGTGCCAGCAGTTTATCGACCCCAGCAGGGGCCTATAATTCACCCCTCCACTTT. This sequence encodes CASSLSTPAGAYNSPLHF.